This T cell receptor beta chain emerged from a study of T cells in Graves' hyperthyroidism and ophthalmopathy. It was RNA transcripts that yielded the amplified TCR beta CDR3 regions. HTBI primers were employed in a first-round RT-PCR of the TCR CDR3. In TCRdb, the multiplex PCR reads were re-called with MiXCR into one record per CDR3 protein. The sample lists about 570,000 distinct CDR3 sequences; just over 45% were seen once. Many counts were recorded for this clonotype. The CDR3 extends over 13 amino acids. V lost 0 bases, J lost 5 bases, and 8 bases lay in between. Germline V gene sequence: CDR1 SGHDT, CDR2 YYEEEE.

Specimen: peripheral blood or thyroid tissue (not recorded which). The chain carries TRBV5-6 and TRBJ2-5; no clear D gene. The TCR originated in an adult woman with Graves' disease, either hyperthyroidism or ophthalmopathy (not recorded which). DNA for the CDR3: TGTGCCAGCAGCTTGGTGGGGAAGGAGACCCAGTACTTC. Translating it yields CASSLVGKETQYF.